The entry below gives a single T cell receptor beta chain sequence along with its context. The sample belongs to a study of metastatic and nonmetastatic thyroid tumors. In the study's own analysis: Building a distant-metastasis classifier for papillary thyroid cancer drew on CDR3 differences across clinicopathological groups. TCRdb reanalyzed the PCR reads with MiXCR. TCRdb assigned the V and J calls; the authors' analysis was not used. The table has around 2,200 clones, 42% seen once. The V and J ends lost 4 bases and 3 bases, in that order; junction bases with no gene match: 8. This CDR3 is built from 17 residues. The germline V gene encodes CDR1 SGHVS and CDR2 FQNEAQ. No treatment of any kind had been given to any patient before thyroid surgery.

This receptor was obtained from a female donor with papillary thyroid cancer or a benign thyroid nodule (not recorded which). Some clones in this sample may be carry-over from other donors' samples. The chain recombines TRBV7-8 with TRBJ2-2; 10 nucleotides agree with TRBD2. Sequencing used adjacent normal tissue. The CDR3 DNA reads TGTGCCAGCAGCTGGAAGGTAGCGGGAGGCCACACCGGGGAGCTGTTTTTT. It yields the protein CASSWKVAGGHTGELFF.